Following are 15 T cell receptor beta chains from one sample sequenced in a study of cytomegalovirus exposure and HLA in healthy donors. Amplification used 60 Vbeta primers and 13 Jbeta primers. Sequencing was performed with immunoSEQ multiplex PCR; in TCRdb, only in-frame clones are kept and a portion is missing. The data hold about 120,000 clones, with about 80% observed a single time. Sequenced sample: PBMCs. These receptor sequences come from a woman aged 40 to 49 in good health and CMV-seropositive.

V gene TRBV10-3 combines with J gene TRBJ2-1; TRBD2 might be the D (6 bases). Germline loops: CDR1 ENHRY, CDR2 SYGVKD. V lost 10 bases to trimming and J lost 0 bases, with 16 bases between them. This CDR3 has 15 residues. CDR3: CATEGGASSYNEQFF. In nucleotides, the CDR3 is TGTGCCACTGAAGGCGGGGCCAGCTCCTACAATGAGCAGTTCTTC.

The rearrangement joins TRBV4-2 to TRBJ2-2; 15 bases are a match to TRBD2. This CDR3 region has 18 residues. After removal of 0 bases from V and 5 bases from J, the junction contained 4 bases not matched to a gene. Germline V gene sequence: CDR1 LGHNA, CDR2 YNFKEQ. The CDR3 DNA is TGTGCCAGCAGCCAAGATCGTGGGACTAGCGGGGGGACCGGGGAGCTGTTTTTT. It codes for CASSQDRGTSGGTGELFF.

CDR3 region: CATQTGLISPLHF. The CDR3 nucleotides are TGTGCCACCCAGACAGGGCTAATTTCACCCCTCCACTTT. V gene TRBV6-1 combines with J gene TRBJ1-6, with 7 bases that match TRBD1. There are 13 residues in the CDR3. In germline, CDR1 is MNHNS, CDR2 SASEGT. V was pared by 10 bases and J by 9 bases, with 9 bases of the junction left unmatched.

In this sample, this clone turned up a few times. One end of the junction is discordant with germline, which a read error may explain. The V gene is TRBV7-9, the J gene TRBJ2-5, with D perhaps TRBD2 (5 bases). The CDR3 contains 12 residues. CDR1 and CDR2 from the germline V gene are SEHNR and FQNEAQ (reference sequence). This CDR3 reads CSSSLSEGTQYF. CDR3 coding DNA: TGTTCCAGCAGCCTCTCCGAGGGGACCCAGTACTTC.

The J gene is TRBJ1-4, the V gene TRBV5-1; no clear D gene. This CDR3 spans 14 amino acids. Trimming removed 5 bases from V and 0 bases from J, with 8 bases in between. Germline V lookup: CDR1 SGHRS, CDR2 YFSETQ. This chain's CDR3 is CASRYQATNEKLFF. The DNA of the CDR3 is TGCGCCAGCAGGTACCAGGCAACTAATGAAAAACTGTTTTTT.

The chain carries TRBV30 and TRBJ1-2, with D tentatively TRBD1 (6 bases). The V gene lost 0 bases and the J gene lost 4 bases, with 12 bases spanning the gap. Germline-derived CDR1 and CDR2 are GTSNPN and SVGIG (reference sequence). The length of the CDR3 is 14 residues. The CDR3, as DNA: TGTGCCTGGAGTGTGATCAGGGGAAGCTATGGCTACACCTTC. This translates into CAWSVIRGSYGYTF.

This clone was observed a single time. The V gene is TRBV2, the J gene TRBJ2-7, with D unresolved. This CDR3 has 15 residues. Trimming removed 3 bases at V and 2 bases at J, with 14 bases between. Germline V lookup: CDR1 SNHLY, CDR2 FYNNEI. The CDR3 coding sequence is TGTGCCAGCAGTGAGAGGTGGAGTGTAACCTACGAGCAGTACTTC. Amino acid sequence: CASSERWSVTYEQYF.

This clone was counted between two and nine times. Sequence at one end of the junction differs from germline and may be a read error. The chain uses TRBV6-1 and TRBJ1-4, with TRBD1 identical over 8 bases. The CDR3 length is 11 residues. Germline CDR1 MNHNS, CDR2 SASEGT. CDR3 residues: CASWGDRGKSF. The DNA of the CDR3 is TGTGCCAGCTGGGGAGACAGGGGCAAATCTTTT.

On this clone: This specimen includes other DNA sequences encoding the same CDR3. The J gene is TRBJ2-7, the V gene TRBV30; maybe TRBD1 (6 bases). This CDR3 contains 12 residues. The V end lost 1 base, the J end lost 3 bases, and 7 bases lay between the germline ends. CDR1 is GTSNPN and CDR2 is SVGIG in the germline V gene (reference sequence). The DNA for the CDR3 is TGTGCCTGGAGTGCACAGGGCTACGAGCAGTACTTC. The encoded protein is CAWSAQGYEQYF.

This chain connects TRBV10-3 to TRBJ1-2, with TRBD1 as a possible D gene (5 bases). The CDR3 has 13 residues. The V end lost 6 bases, the J end lost 0 bases, and 8 bases lay between the germline ends. Germline assignment: CDR1 ENHRY and CDR2 SYGVKD. The chain's CDR3 is CAISDSTNYGYTF. CDR3 bases: TGTGCCATCAGCGACAGTACTAACTATGGCTACACCTTC.

In its sample, this clone was seen a few times. The J gene is TRBJ1-6, the V gene TRBV5-1, with 7 bases lining up with TRBD1. Germline V gene lookup returns CDR1 SGHRS and CDR2 YFSETQ. V was pared by 2 bases and J by 6 bases, with 5 bases of the junction left unmatched. The CDR3 loop spans 15 amino acids. CDR3 bases: TGCGCCAGCAGCTTACAGGGGAATAGTAATTCACCCCTCCACTTT. Protein product: CASSLQGNSNSPLHF. The full variable domain, its missing parts supplied by reference TRBV5-1 and TRBJ1-6, is KAGVTQTPRYLIKTRGQQVTLSCSPISGHRSVSWYQQTPGQGLQFLFEYFSETQRNKGNFPGRFSGRQFSNSRSEMNVSTLELGDSALYLCASSLQGNSNSPLHFGNGTRLTVT.

There are a few counts of this clone. The chain carries TRBV15 and TRBJ2-5; D is possibly TRBD2 (6 bases). Trimming pared 1 base from V and 11 bases from J, leaving 8 bases between. This CDR3 is 11 amino acids long. Germline CDR1 is LNHNV and CDR2 is YYDKDF (reference sequence). CDR3 nucleotide sequence: TGTGCCACCAGCAGAGTACGGGAGCAGTACTTC. It is translated as CATSRVREQYF.

In DNA form, the CDR3 reads TGTGCCAGCAGCGTAGCTTTGGGGGGGCCGGAGACTGAAGCTTTCTTT. Residues: CASSVALGGPETEAFF. V usage is TRBV9 and J usage is TRBJ1-1; tentative D call: TRBD1 (6 bases). The CDR3 extends over 16 amino acids. CDR1 is SGDLS, CDR2 YYNGEE, per germline. V lost 0 bases to trimming and J lost 5 bases, with 17 bases between them.

This clone was picked up one time. The gene calls are TRBV5-4 and TRBJ1-2; 10 bases match TRBD1. CDR3 length: 17 amino acids. V lost 5 bases, J lost 3 bases, and 13 bases stayed unmatched. Germline CDR1 and CDR2: SGHNT and YYREEE (reference sequence). CDR3 DNA sequence: TGTGCCAGCAGACCTACTCCGGGACAGGGGAAAGACTATGGCTACACCTTC. Amino acid sequence: CASRPTPGQGKDYGYTF.

This chain links TRBV4-2 with TRBJ2-3; D gene unclear. CDR1 is LGHNA, CDR2 YNFKEQ, per germline. CDR3 length: 13 amino acids. V gave up 3 bases and J gave up 6 bases, with 10 bases separating them. This CDR3 reads CASSQLNFDTQYF. CDR3 nucleotide sequence: TGTGCCAGCAGCCAGCTAAATTTTGATACGCAGTATTTT.